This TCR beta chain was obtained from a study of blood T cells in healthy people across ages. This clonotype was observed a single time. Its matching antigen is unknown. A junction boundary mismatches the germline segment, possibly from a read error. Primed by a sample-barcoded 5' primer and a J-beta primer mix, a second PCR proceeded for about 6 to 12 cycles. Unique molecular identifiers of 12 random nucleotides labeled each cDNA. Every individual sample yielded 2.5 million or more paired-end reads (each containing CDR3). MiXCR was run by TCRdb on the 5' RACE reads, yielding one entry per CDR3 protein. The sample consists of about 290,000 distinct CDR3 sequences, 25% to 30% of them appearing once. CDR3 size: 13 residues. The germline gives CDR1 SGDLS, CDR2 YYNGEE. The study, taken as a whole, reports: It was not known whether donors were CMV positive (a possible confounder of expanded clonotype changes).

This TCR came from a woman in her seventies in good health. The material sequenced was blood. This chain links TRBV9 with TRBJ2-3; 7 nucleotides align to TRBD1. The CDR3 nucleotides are TGTGCCAGCAGGGCGACAGGGAAAGATACGCGGTATTTT. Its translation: CASRATGKDTRYF.